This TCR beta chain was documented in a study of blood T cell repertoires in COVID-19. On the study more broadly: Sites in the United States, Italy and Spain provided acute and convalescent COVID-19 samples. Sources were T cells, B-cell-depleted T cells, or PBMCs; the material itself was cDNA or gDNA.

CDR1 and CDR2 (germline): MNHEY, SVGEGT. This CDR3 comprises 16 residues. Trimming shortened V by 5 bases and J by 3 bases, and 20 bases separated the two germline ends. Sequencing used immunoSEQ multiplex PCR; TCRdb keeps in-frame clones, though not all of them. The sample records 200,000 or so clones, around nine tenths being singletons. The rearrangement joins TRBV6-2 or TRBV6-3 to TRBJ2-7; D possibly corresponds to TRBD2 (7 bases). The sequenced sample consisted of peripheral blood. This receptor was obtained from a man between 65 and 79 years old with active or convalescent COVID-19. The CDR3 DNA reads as TGTGCCAGCAGTATCGCGGAGGGGGGGACTTACTACGAGCAGTACTTC. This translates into CASSIAEGGTYYEQYF.